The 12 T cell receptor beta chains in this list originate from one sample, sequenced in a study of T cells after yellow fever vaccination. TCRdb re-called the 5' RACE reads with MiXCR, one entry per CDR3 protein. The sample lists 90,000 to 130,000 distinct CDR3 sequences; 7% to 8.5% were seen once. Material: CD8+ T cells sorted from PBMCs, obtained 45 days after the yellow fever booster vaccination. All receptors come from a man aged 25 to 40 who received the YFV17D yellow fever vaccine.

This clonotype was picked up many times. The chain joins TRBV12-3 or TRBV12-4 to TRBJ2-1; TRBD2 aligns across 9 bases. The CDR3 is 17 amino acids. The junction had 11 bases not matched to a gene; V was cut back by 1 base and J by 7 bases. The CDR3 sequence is CASSLGSGRVRWNEQFF. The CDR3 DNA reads TGTGCCAGCAGTTTAGGTAGCGGGAGAGTTCGGTGGAATGAGCAGTTCTTC.

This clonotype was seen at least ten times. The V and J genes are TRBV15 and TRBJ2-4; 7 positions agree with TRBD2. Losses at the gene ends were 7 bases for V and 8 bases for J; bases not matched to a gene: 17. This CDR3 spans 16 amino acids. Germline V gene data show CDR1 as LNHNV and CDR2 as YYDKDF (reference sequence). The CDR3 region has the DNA TGTGCCACCAAGCGGGGAACAGGCCGATGGGGAGACATTCAGTACTTC. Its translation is CATKRGTGRWGDIQYF.

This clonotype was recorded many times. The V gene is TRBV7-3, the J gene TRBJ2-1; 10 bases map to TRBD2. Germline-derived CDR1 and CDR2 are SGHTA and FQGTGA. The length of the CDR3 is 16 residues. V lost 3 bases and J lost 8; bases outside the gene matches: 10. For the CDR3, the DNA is TGTGCCAGCAGCTTGTCCCTAGCGGGAGCGTCCCATGAGCAGTTCTTC. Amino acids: CASSLSLAGASHEQFF.

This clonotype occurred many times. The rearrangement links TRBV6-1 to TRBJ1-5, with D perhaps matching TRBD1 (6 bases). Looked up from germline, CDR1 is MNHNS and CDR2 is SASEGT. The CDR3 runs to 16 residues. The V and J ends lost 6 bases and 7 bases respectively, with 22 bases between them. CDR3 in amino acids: CASSFTTPGEGQPQHF. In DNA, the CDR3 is TGTGCCAGCAGCTTTACGACTCCAGGGGAGGGGCAGCCCCAGCATTTT.

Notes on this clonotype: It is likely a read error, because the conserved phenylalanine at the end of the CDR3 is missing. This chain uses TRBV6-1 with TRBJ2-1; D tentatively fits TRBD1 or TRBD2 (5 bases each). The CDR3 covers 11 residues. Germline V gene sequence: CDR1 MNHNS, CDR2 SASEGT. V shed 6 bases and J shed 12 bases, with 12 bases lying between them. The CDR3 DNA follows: TGTGCCAGCAGCGAGGGGATTTCGCAGTTCTCC. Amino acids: CASSEGISQFS.

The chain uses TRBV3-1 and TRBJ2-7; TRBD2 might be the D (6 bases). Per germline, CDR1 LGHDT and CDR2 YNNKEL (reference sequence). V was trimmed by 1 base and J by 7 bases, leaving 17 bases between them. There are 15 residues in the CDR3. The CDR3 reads CASSQGSGVGWEQYF. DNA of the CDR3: TGTGCCAGCAGCCAAGGCTCGGGGGTTGGATGGGAGCAGTACTTC.

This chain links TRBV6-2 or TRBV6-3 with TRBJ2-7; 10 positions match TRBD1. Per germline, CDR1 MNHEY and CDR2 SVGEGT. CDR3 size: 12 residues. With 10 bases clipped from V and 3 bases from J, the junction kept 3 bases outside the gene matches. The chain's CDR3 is CATDRGNYEQYF. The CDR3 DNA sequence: TGTGCCACGGACAGGGGGAACTACGAGCAGTACTTC.

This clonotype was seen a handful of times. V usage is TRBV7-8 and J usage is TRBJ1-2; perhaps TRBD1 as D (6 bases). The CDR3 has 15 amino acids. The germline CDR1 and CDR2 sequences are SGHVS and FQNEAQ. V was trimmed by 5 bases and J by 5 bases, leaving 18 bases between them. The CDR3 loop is CASSPGAPGRYGYTF. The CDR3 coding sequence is TGTGCCAGCAGCCCAGGGGCCCCGGGGCGATATGGCTACACCTTC.

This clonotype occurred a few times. CDR3 coding DNA: TGTGCCAGCTCACCAGTGGGGAACGAGCAGTACTTC. The encoded protein is CASSPVGNEQYF. The chain employs TRBV18 and TRBJ2-7; D uncertain. Trimming stripped 2 bases from V and 5 bases from J, with 7 bases between. Looked up from germline, CDR1 is KGHSH and CDR2 is LQKENI. CDR3 length equals 12 residues.

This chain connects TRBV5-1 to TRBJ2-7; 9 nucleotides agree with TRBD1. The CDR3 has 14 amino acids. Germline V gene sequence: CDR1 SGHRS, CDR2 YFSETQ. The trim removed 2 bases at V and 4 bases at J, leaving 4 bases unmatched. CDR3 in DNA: TGCGCCAGCAGCTTTGGGACAGGGATATACGAGCAGTACTTC. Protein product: CASSFGTGIYEQYF.

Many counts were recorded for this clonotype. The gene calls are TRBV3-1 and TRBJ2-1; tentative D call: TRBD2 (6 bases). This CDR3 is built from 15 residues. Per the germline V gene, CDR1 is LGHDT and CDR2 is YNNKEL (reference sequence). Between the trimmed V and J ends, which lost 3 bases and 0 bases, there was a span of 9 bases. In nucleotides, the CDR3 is TGTGCCAGCAGCCAGGACTACTCCTCCTACAATGAGCAGTTCTTC. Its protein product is CASSQDYSSYNEQFF.

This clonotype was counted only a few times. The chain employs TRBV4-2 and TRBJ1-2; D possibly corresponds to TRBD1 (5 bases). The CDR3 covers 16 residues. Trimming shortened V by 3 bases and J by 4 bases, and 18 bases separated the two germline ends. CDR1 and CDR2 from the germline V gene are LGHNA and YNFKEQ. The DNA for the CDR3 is TGTGCCAGCAGCCAGTCCCGGGACGGCTTCCGCTATGGCTACACCTTC. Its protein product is CASSQSRDGFRYGYTF.